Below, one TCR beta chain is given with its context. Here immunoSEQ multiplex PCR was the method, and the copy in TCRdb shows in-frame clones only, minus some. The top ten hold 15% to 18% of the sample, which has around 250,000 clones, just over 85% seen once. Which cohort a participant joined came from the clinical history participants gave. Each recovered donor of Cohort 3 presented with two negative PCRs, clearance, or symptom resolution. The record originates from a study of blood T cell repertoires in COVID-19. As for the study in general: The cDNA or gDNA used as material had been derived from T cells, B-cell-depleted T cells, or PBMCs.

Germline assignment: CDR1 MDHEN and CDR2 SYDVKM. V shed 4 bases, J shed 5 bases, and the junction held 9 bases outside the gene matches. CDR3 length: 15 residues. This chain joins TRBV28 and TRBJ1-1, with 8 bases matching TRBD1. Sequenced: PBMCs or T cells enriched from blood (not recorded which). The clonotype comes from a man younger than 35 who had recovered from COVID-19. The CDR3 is CASSSQKTGGTEAFF. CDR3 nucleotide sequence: TGTGCCAGCAGTTCCCAGAAAACAGGGGGGACTGAAGCTTTCTTT.